These T cell receptor beta chains were read from a single sample in a study of blood T cell repertoires in COVID-19. Generated by immunoSEQ multiplex PCR, the TCRdb table keeps only in-frame clones and is missing some. The data show about 220,000 clones, with about 86% seen just once and 2% to 2.5% held by the top ten. Source material: peripheral blood. The receptors stem from a woman aged 55-70 years with acute or convalescent COVID-19. CDR3s leave out the opening cysteine and the closing phenylalanine or tryptophan.

v_call: TRBV19
cdr3_aa: ASSIDLDSPFYGYT

v_call: TRBV7-2
cdr3_aa: ASSPGTGKNSPLH

v_call: TRBV6-5
cdr3_aa: ASSYNRAGQPQH

v_call: TRBV19
cdr3_aa: ASSRQGPGTTNEKLF

v_call: TRBV15
cdr3_aa: ATSRISRSGNTIY

v_call: TRBV2
cdr3_aa: ASSEWAGFTGELF

v_call: TRBV10-3
cdr3_aa: AISESARGETGELF

v_call: TRBV28
cdr3_aa: ASSLDGLRNTEAF

v_call: TRBV5-6
cdr3_aa: ASSETGRGTEAF

v_call: TRBV29-1
cdr3_aa: SVAGWTDYGYT

v_call: TRBV2
cdr3_aa: ASSYSNQPQH

v_call: TRBV3-1/TRBV3-2
cdr3_aa: ASSRGLAGDNEQF

v_call: TRBV19
cdr3_aa: ASSELGGSADTQY

v_call: TRBV6-1
cdr3_aa: ASSEARQGNYGYT

v_call: TRBV5-1
cdr3_aa: ASSWTWTNYGYT

v_call: TRBV4-1
cdr3_aa: ASSLLTGTGELF

v_call: TRBV6-6
cdr3_aa: ASSYAPQETQY

v_call: TRBV10-1
cdr3_aa: ASSLSRGNTIY

v_call: TRBV7-2
cdr3_aa: ASSSQGGNTEAF

v_call: TRBV28
cdr3_aa: ASKLTGFTEAF

v_call: TRBV4-2
cdr3_aa: ASSQVLGQQYEQY

v_call: TRBV20-1
cdr3_aa: SAQVDYGYT

v_call: TRBV19
cdr3_aa: ASSISFPGGYGYT

v_call: TRBV27
cdr3_aa: ASSLFYGNTEAF

v_call: TRBV19
cdr3_aa: ASSISGGIGYGYT

v_call: TRBV5-4
cdr3_aa: ASSKSSGETQY

v_call: TRBV18
cdr3_aa: ASSTGQGAKNIQY

v_call: TRBV7-9
cdr3_aa: ASSLGVGTEAF

v_call: TRBV30
cdr3_aa: AWSVRLGAGELF

v_call: TRBV5-1
cdr3_aa: ASSLAGGGVPRSSYNEQF

v_call: TRBV6-8
cdr3_aa: ASSYSRVHRQY

v_call: TRBV2
cdr3_aa: ASKIYSGNTIY

v_call: TRBV18
cdr3_aa: ASSPGSRVNTEAF

v_call: TRBV6-1
cdr3_aa: ASSEGGNLWYGYT

v_call: TRBV7-2
cdr3_aa: ATHSQGAAWGYT

v_call: TRBV19
cdr3_aa: ASSSQTGSYEQY